A selection of T cell receptor beta chains follows, all from one sample in a study of T cell responses to AZD1222 COVID-19 vaccine. Sequenced by immunoSEQ multiplex PCR; TCRdb stores in-frame clones only, minus some. The sample includes over 130,000 clones, about 93% of them seen just once. This sample comprised peripheral blood, obtained on day 0 of AZD1222 vaccination. The receptors stem from an adult in good health. Each CDR3 is given with its conserved first and last residue. Each record gives: J gene, clone size, V gene, CDR3 length, CDR3 protein. Only some rows state a clone size, as once, few, many or a class for expanded clones.

j_call: TRBJ2-5; clone_size: NA; v_call: TRBV2; cdr3_length: 14; cdr3_aa: CASSRTGGLETQYF
j_call: TRBJ1-2; clone_size: NA; v_call: TRBV4-1; cdr3_length: 17; cdr3_aa: CASSQAGTGGSRYGYTF
j_call: TRBJ2-7; clone_size: NA; v_call: TRBV2; cdr3_length: 12; cdr3_aa: CASSETGGEQYF
j_call: TRBJ1-2; clone_size: NA; v_call: TRBV20-1; cdr3_length: 12; cdr3_aa: CSASRADYGYTF
j_call: TRBJ2-7; clone_size: once; v_call: TRBV2; cdr3_length: 12; cdr3_aa: CASAEGPREQYF
j_call: TRBJ2-2; clone_size: NA; v_call: TRBV5-1; cdr3_length: 15; cdr3_aa: CASSGQGRDTGELFF
j_call: TRBJ2-1; clone_size: NA; v_call: TRBV3-1/TRBV3-2; cdr3_length: 14; cdr3_aa: CASSPTGPPGEQFF
j_call: TRBJ2-5; clone_size: NA; v_call: TRBV29-1; cdr3_length: 11; cdr3_aa: CSVQVGEGQYF
j_call: TRBJ2-7; clone_size: NA; v_call: TRBV7-2; cdr3_length: 14; cdr3_aa: CASSIWDRGYEQYF
j_call: TRBJ1-1; clone_size: NA; v_call: TRBV20-1; cdr3_length: 16; cdr3_aa: CSASRNPGTSNTEAFF
j_call: TRBJ2-3; clone_size: once; v_call: TRBV7-9; cdr3_length: 15; cdr3_aa: CASSLGQFSTDTQYF
j_call: TRBJ2-1; clone_size: NA; v_call: TRBV24-1; cdr3_length: 15; cdr3_aa: CATSDAGGDGNEQFF
j_call: TRBJ1-1; clone_size: once; v_call: TRBV7-2; cdr3_length: 15; cdr3_aa: CASSSGQGMNTEAFF
j_call: TRBJ1-6; clone_size: NA; v_call: TRBV7-2; cdr3_length: 15; cdr3_aa: CASSPYRDPRSPLHF
j_call: TRBJ1-6; clone_size: NA; v_call: TRBV6-1; cdr3_length: 14; cdr3_aa: CASSERQDYSPLHF
j_call: TRBJ2-7; clone_size: NA; v_call: TRBV4-3; cdr3_length: 15; cdr3_aa: CASSQDRDKSYEQYF
j_call: TRBJ2-1; clone_size: NA; v_call: TRBV6-2/TRBV6-3; cdr3_length: 13; cdr3_aa: CASSSRGNNEQFF
j_call: TRBJ1-5; clone_size: NA; v_call: TRBV5-1; cdr3_length: 15; cdr3_aa: CASSLAGYSNQPQHF
j_call: TRBJ1-3; clone_size: NA; v_call: TRBV20-1; cdr3_length: 14; cdr3_aa: CSASQPGEGDTIYF
j_call: TRBJ2-1; clone_size: NA; v_call: TRBV18; cdr3_length: 16; cdr3_aa: CASSWGLAGVKDEQFF
j_call: TRBJ1-5; clone_size: NA; v_call: TRBV19; cdr3_length: 15; cdr3_aa: CASSARRASNQPQHF
j_call: TRBJ1-5; clone_size: once; v_call: TRBV19; cdr3_length: 13; cdr3_aa: CASSGGSYQPQHF